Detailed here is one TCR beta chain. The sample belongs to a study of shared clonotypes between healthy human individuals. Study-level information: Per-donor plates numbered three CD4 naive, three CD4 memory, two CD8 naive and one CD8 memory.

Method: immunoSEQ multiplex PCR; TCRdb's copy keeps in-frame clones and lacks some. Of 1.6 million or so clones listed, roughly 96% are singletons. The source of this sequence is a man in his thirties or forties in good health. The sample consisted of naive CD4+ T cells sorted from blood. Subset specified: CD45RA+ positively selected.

DNA for the CDR3: TGTGCCAGCAGTCCCTTTCCGGGACTAGGCGTATTGAGCTCCTACGAGCAGTACTTC. This codes for CASSPFPGLGVLSSYEQYF. The rearrangement links TRBV27 to TRBJ2-7; 8 bases align to TRBD2. V gave up 5 bases and J gave up 0 bases; unmatched junction bases: 18. CDR3 length: 19 amino acids. CDR1 MNHEY and CDR2 SMNVEV come from the germline V gene (reference sequence).